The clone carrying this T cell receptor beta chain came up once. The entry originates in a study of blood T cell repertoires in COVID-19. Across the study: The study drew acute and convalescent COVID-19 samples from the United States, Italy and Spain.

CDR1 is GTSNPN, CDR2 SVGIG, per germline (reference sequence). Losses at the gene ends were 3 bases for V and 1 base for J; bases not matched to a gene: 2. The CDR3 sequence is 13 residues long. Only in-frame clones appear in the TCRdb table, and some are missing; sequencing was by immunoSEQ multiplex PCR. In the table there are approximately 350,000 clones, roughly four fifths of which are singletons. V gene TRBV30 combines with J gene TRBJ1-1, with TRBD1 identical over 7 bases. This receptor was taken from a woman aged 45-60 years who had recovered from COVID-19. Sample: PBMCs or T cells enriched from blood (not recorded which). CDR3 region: CAWRGQANTEAFF. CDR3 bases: TGTGCCTGGAGAGGACAGGCGAACACTGAAGCTTTCTTT.